These 5 T cell receptor beta chains were all obtained from the same sample, sequenced in a study of T cells in localized non-small cell lung cancer. Produced via immunoSEQ multiplex PCR; TCRdb's table is partial and in-frame only. The profile shows around 30,000 clones, about 90% of them singletons. Sample: peripheral blood mononuclear cells, taken before any cancer treatment. These receptors were taken from a woman between 35 and 70 years old with stage III lung adenocarcinoma.

This clone occurred once. V is TRBV13 and J is TRBJ2-7, with a tentative D call TRBD2 (6 bases). V lost 0 bases and J lost 0, with 6 bases in between. Germline V lookup: CDR1 PRHDT, CDR2 FYEKMQ (reference sequence). The CDR3 contains 14 residues. CDR3 nucleotide sequence: TGTGCCAGCAGCTTAGGCGGGAGCTCCTACGAGCAGTACTTC. Its translation is CASSLGGSSYEQYF. Together with reference TRBV13 and TRBJ2-7, the CDR3 gives the full variable domain: AAGVIQSPRHLIKEKRETATLKCYPIPRHDTVYWYQQGPGQDPQFLISFYEKMQSDKGSIPDRFSAQQFSDYHSELNMSSLELGDSALYFCASSLGGSSYEQYFGPGTRLTVT.

The CDR3 loop reads CASSRQGAGTEAFF. CDR3 bases: TGTGCCAGCAGTCGACAGGGGGCAGGCACTGAAGCTTTCTTT. This chain joins TRBV14 and TRBJ1-1, with 10 bases lining up with TRBD1. In germline, CDR1 is SGHDN, CDR2 FVKESK. V lost 6 bases to trimming and J lost 4 bases; unmatched junction nucleotides: 5. The CDR3 extends over 14 amino acids.

This rearrangement joins TRBV11-2 to TRBJ2-1; 7 nucleotides match TRBD2. Unmatched junction bases numbered 8, after V lost 3 bases and J lost 12 bases. Germline CDR1 reads SGHAT; CDR2 reads FQNNGV. The CDR3 has 13 residues. The CDR3 nucleotides read TGTGCCAGCAGCTTGGGGAGGGCCTCGGTGCAGTTCTTC. This sequence encodes CASSLGRASVQFF.

This clone was seen only once. The chain links TRBV18 to TRBJ1-6; TRBD1 aligns across 7 bases. The V gene's germline CDR1 is KGHSH and CDR2 LQKENI. V shed 6 bases and J 10 bases; nucleotides not matched to a gene: 3. The CDR3 sequence is 12 residues long. This CDR3 is CASSTGRSPLHF. The CDR3 region has the DNA TGTGCCAGCTCGACAGGGCGGTCACCCCTCCACTTT.

The chain couples TRBV28 to TRBJ2-2; 11 nucleotides align to TRBD1. After removal of 9 bases from V and 6 bases from J, the junction contained 6 bases not matched to a gene. The CDR3 sequence is 14 residues long. The germline V gene has CDR1 MDHEN and CDR2 SYDVKM. The CDR3: CASTGTGGAGELFF. CDR3 bases: TGTGCCAGTACCGGGACAGGGGGTGCCGGGGAGCTGTTTTTT. The full variable domain, its missing parts supplied by reference TRBV28 and TRBJ2-2, is DVKVTQSSRYLVKRTGEKVFLECVQDMDHENMFWYRQDPGLGLRLIYFSYDVKMKEKGDIPEGYSVSREKKERFSLILESASTNQTSMYLCASTGTGGAGELFFGEGSRLTVL.